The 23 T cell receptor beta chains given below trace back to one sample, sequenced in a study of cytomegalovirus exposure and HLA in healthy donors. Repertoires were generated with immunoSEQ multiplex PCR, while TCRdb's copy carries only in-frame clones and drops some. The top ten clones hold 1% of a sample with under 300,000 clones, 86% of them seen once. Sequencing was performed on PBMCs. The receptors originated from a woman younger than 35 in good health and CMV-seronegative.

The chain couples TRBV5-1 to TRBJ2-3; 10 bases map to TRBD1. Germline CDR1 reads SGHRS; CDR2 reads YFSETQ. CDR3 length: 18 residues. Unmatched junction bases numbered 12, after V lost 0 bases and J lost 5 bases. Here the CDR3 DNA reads TGCGCCAGCAGCTTGGATGGGGACAGGGGCATTATAGTAGATACGCAGTATTTT. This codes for CASSLDGDRGIIVDTQYF.

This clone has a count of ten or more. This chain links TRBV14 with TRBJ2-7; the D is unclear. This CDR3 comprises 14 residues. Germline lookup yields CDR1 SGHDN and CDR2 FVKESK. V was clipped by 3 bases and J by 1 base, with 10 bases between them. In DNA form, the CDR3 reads TGTGCCAGCAGCCAGTATAGCCTGTCCTACGAGCAGTACTTC. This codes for CASSQYSLSYEQYF.

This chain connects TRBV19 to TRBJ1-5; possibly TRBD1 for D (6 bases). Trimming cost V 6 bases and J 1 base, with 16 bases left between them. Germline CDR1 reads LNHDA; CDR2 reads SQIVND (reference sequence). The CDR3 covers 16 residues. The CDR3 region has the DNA TGTGCCAGTAGGGGCTCCCGGGGGGCAAGCAATCAGCCCCAGCATTTT. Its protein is CASRGSRGASNQPQHF.

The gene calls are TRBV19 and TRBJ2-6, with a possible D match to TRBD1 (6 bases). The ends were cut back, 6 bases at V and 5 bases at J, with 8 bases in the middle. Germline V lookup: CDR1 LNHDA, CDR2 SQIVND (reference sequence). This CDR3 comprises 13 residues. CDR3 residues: CASRGDRANVLTF. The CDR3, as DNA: TGTGCCAGTAGGGGGGACAGGGCCAACGTCCTGACTTTC.

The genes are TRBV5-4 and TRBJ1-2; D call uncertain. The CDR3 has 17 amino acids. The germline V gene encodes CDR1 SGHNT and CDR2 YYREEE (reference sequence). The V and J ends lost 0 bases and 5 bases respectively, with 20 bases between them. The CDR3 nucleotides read TGTGCCAGCAGCTTGGAAGGTGCGGGCCCAGAAAAGTATGGCTACACCTTC. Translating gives CASSLEGAGPEKYGYTF. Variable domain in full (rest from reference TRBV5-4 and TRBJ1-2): ETGVTQSPTHLIKTRGQQVTLRCSSQSGHNTVSWYQQALGQGPQFIFQYYREEENGRGNFPPRFSGLQFPNYSSELNVNALELDDSALYLCASSLEGAGPEKYGYTFGSGTRLTVV.

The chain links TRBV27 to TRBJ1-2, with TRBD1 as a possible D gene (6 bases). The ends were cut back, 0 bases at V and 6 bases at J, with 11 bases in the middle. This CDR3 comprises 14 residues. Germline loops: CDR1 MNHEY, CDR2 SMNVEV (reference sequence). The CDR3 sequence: CASSLSNRAHGYTF. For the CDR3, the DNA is TGTGCCAGCAGTTTATCGAACAGGGCTCATGGCTACACCTTC.

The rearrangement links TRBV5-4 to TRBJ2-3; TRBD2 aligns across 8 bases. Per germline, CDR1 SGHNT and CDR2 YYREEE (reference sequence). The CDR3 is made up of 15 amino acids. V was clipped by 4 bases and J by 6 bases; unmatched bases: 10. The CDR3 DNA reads TGTGCCAGCAGCCTTACTAGCGGATTAGATGATACGCAGTATTTT. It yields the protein CASSLTSGLDDTQYF.

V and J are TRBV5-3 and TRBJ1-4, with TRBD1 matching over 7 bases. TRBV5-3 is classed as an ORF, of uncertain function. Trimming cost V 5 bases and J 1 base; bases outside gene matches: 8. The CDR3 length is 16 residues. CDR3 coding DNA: TGTGCCAGAAGTTCACCAGGGGGTAAAACTAATGAAAAACTGTTTTTT. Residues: CARSSPGGKTNEKLFF.

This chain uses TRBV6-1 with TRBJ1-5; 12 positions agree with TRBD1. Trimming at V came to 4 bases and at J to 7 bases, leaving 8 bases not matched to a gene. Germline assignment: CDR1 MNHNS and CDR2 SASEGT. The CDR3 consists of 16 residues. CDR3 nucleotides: TGTGCCAGCAGTGTATTTCCGGGACAGGGGGCCCAGCCCCAGCATTTT. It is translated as CASSVFPGQGAQPQHF.

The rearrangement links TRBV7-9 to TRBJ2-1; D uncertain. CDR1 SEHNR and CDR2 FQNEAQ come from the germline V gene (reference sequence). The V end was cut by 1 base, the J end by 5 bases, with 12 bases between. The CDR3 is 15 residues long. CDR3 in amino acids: CASSLDRFGHNEQFF. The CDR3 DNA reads TGTGCCAGCAGCTTAGATCGGTTTGGTCACAATGAGCAGTTCTTC.

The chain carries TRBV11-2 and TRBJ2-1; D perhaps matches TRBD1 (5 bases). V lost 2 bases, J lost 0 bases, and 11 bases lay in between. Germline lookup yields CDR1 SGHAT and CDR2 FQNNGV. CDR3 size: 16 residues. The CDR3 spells CASSLRTSRSYNEQFF. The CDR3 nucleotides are TGTGCCAGCAGCTTAAGGACAAGCCGCTCCTACAATGAGCAGTTCTTC.

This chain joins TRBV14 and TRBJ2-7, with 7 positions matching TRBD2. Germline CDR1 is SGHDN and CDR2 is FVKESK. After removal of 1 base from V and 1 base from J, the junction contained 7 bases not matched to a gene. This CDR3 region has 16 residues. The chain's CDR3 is CASSQGRGSLSYEQYF. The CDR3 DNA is TGTGCCAGCAGCCAAGGCCGCGGGAGCCTATCCTACGAGCAGTACTTC.

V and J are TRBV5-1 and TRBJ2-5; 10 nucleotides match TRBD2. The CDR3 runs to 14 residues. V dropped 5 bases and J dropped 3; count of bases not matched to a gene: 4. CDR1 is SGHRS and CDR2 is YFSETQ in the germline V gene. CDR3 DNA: TGCGCCAGCAGTACTAGCGGGATGGAAGAGACCCAGTACTTC. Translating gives CASSTSGMEETQYF.

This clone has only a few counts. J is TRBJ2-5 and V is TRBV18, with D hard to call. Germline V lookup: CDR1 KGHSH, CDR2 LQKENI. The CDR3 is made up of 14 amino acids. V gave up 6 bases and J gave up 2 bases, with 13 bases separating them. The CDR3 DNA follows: TGTGCCAGCTCGCGACCGAGCGTACAAGAGACCCAGTACTTC. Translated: CASSRPSVQETQYF.

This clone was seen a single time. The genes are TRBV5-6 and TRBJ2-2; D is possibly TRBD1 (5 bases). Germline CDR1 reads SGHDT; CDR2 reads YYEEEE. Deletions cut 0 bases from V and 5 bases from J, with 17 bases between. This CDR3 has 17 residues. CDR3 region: CASSLESPGKGTGELFF. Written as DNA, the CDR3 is TGTGCCAGCAGCTTGGAATCCCCAGGGAAGGGGACCGGGGAGCTGTTTTTT.

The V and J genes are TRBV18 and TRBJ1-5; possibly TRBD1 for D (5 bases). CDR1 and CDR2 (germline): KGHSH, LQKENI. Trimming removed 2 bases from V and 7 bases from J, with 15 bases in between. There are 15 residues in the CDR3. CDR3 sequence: CASSPAGTIGQPQHF. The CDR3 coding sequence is TGTGCCAGCTCACCAGCGGGGACGATCGGGCAGCCCCAGCATTTT. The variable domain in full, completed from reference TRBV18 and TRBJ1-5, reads NAGVMQNPRHLVRRRGQEARLRCSPMKGHSHVYWYRQLPEEGLKFMVYLQKENIIDESGMPKERFSAEFPKEGPSILRIQQVVRGDSAAYFCASSPAGTIGQPQHFGDGTRLSIL.

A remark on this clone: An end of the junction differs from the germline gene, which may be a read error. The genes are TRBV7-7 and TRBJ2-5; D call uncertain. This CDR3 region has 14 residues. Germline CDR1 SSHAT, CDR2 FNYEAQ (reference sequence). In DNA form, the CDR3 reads TGTGCTAGCAGCTTCTCCAGTCTGCAAGAGACCCAGTACTTC. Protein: CASSFSSLQETQYF.

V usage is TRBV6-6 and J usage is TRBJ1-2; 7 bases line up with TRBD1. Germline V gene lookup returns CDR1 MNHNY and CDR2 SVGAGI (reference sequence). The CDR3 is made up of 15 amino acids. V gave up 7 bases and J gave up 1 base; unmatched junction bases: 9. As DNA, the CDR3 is TGTGCCAGCAATACGCCGGGACAGAGTAACTATGGCTACACCTTC. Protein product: CASNTPGQSNYGYTF.

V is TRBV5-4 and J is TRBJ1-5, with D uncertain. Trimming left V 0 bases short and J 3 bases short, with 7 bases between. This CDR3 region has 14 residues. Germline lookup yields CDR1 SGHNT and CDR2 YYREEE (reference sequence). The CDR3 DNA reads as TGTGCCAGCAGCTTGGACGGGAACAATCAGCCCCAGCATTTT. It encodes CASSLDGNNQPQHF.

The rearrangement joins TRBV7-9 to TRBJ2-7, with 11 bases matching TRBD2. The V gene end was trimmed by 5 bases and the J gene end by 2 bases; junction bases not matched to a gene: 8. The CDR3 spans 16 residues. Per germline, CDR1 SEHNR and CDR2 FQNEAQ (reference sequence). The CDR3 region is CASSELSGGAPYEQYF. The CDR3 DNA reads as TGTGCCAGCAGCGAACTTAGCGGGGGGGCTCCCTACGAGCAGTACTTC. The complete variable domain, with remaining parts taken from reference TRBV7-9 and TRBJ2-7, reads DTGVSQNPRHKITKRGQNVTFRCDPISEHNRLYWYRQTLGQGPEFLTYFQNEAQLEKSRLLSDRFSAERPKGSFSTLEIQRTEQGDSAMYLCASSELSGGAPYEQYFGPGTRLTVT.

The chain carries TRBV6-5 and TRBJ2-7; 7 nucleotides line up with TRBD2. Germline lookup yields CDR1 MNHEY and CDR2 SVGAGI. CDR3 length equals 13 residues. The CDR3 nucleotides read TGTGCGACCAAAGCGGGGAGCTCCTACGAGCAGTACTTC. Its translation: CATKAGSSYEQYF.

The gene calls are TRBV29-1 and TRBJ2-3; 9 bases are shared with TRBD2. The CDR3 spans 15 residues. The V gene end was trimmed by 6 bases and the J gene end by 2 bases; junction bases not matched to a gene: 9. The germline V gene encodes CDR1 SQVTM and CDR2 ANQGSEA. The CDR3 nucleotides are TGCAGCGTAGGGAGACTAGCGGAGATCACAGATACGCAGTATTTT. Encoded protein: CSVGRLAEITDTQYF.

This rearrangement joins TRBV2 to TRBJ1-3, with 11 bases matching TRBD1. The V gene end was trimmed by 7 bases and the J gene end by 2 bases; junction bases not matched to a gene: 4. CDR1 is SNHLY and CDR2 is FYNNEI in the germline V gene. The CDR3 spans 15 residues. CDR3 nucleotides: TGTGCCAGCATCGGACAGGGGGCCCCTGGAAACACCATATATTTT. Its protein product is CASIGQGAPGNTIYF.